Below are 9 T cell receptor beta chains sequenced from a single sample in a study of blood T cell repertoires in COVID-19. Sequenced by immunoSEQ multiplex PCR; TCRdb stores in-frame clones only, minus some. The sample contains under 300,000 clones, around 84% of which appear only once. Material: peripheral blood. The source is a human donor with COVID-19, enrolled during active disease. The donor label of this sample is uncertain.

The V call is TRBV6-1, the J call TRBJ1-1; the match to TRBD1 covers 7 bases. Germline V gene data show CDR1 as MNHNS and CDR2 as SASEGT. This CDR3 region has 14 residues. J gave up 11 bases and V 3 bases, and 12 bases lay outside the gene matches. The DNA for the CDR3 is TGTGCCAGCAGTGATACAGGGGTGACCCCTCAGGCTTTCTTT. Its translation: CASSDTGVTPQAFF.

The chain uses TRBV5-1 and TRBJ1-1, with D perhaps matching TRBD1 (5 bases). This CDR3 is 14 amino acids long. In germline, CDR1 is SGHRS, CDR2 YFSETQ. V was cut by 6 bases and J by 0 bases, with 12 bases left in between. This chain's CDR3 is CASTPDTLNTEAFF. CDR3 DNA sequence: TGCGCCAGCACCCCGGACACCCTGAACACTGAAGCTTTCTTT. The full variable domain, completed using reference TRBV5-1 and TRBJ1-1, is KAGVTQTPRYLIKTRGQQVTLSCSPISGHRSVSWYQQTPGQGLQFLFEYFSETQRNKGNFPGRFSGRQFSNSRSEMNVSTLELGDSALYLCASTPDTLNTEAFFGQGTRLTVV.

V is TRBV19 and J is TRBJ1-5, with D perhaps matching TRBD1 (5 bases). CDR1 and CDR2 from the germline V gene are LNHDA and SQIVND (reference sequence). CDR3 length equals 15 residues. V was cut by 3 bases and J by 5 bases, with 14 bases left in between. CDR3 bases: TGTGCCAGTAGTATCTCTGCCAGGGAGGATCAGCCCCAGCATTTT. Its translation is CASSISAREDQPQHF.

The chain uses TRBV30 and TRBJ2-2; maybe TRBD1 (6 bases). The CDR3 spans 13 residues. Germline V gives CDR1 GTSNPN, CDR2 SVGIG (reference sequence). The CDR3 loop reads CGMEQGNTGELFF. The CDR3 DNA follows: TGTGGGATGGAACAGGGGAACACCGGGGAGCTGTTTTTT. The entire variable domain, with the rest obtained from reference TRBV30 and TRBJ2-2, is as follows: SQTIHQWPATLVQPVGSPLSLECTVEGTSNPNLYWYRQAAGRGLQLLFYSVGIGQISSEVPQNLSASRPQDRQFILSSKKLLLSDSGFYLCGMEQGNTGELFFGEGSRLTVL.

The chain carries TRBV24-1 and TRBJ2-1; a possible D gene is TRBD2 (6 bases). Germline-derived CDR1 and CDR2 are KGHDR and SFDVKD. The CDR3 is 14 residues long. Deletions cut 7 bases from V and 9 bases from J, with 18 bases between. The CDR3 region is CATSGGNYNGEQFF. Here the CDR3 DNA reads TGTGCCACCAGCGGGGGAAACTACAATGGTGAGCAGTTCTTC.

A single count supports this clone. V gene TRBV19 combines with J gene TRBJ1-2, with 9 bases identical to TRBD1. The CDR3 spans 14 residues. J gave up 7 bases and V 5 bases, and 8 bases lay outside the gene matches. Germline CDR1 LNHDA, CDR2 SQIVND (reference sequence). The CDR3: CASSATGGAGGYTF. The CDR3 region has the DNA TGTGCCAGTAGTGCAACAGGGGGCGCAGGTGGCTACACCTTC.

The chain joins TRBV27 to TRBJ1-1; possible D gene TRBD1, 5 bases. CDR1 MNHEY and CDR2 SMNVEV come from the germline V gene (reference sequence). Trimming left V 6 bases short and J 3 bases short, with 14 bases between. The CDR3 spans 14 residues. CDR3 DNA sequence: TGTGCCAGCAGGACGGGGGGGGTGTACACTGAAGCTTTCTTT. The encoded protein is CASRTGGVYTEAFF.

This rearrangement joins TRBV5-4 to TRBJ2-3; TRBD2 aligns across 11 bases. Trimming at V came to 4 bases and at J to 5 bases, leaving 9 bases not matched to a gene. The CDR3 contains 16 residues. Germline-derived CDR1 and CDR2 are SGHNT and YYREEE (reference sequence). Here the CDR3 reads CASSTDSGRAGDTQYF. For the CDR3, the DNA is TGTGCCAGCAGCACAGATAGCGGGAGGGCGGGAGATACGCAGTATTTT.

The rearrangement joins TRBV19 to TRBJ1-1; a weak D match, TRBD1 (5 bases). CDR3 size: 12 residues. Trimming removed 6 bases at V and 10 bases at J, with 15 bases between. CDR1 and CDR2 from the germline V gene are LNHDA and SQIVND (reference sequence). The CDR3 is CASRIQAGGAFF. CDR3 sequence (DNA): TGTGCCAGTAGAATCCAAGCCGGGGGAGCTTTCTTT. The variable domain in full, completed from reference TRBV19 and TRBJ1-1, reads DGGITQSPKYLFRKEGQNVTLSCEQNLNHDAMYWYRQDPGQGLRLIYYSQIVNDFQKGDIAEGYSVSREKKESFPLTVTSAQKNPTAFYLCASRIQAGGAFFGQGTRLTVV.